A single sample is the source of the 23 T cell receptor beta chains below, sequenced in a study of T cells in women clearing cervical HPV infection. Sequencing was performed with immunoSEQ multiplex PCR; in TCRdb, only in-frame clones are kept and a portion is missing. Its table lists about 39,000 clones. Sequences were obtained from blood buffy coat. The source of these receptors is a woman between 18 and 70 years old with a cervical HPV16 infection that either progressed to CIN3+ or cleared (not recorded which).

As for this clone: Read coverage stops 3 residues before the CDR3 terminus; the germline J gene supplies the remainder. The rearrangement links TRBV19 to TRBJ2-7; 8 nucleotides match TRBD1. This CDR3 has 15 residues. Germline V gene lookup returns CDR1 LNHDA and CDR2 SQIVND (reference sequence). The J segment lost 1 base and the V segment lost 5 bases, leaving 7 bases of the junction unmatched. The CDR3 reads CASSPARTGSYEQYF. CDR3 DNA (partial): TGTGCCAGTAGTCCGGCCCGGACAGGGTCCTACGAG. The full variable domain, its missing parts supplied by reference TRBV19 and TRBJ2-7, is DGGITQSPKYLFRKEGQNVTLSCEQNLNHDAMYWYRQDPGQGLRLIYYSQIVNDFQKGDIAEGYSVSREKKESFPLTVTSAQKNPTAFYLCASSPARTGSYEQYFGPGTRLTVT.

On this clone itself: The CDR3 end falls 3 residues outside the read, so it is completed with the germline J gene. The genes are TRBV5-8 and TRBJ1-1; D ambiguous. This CDR3 has 13 amino acids. Germline V gives CDR1 SGHTS, CDR2 YDEGEE. The CDR3 bases that were read are TGTGCCAGCAGCTTGCGGGGAGGGCCGCGG. Its protein is CASSLRGGPR. The full-length CDR3 reads as CASSLRGGPRAFF.

About this clone itself: Read data end 3 residues before the CDR3 end; the end is taken from the germline J gene. This chain joins TRBV20-1 and TRBJ2-1; D gene unclear. CDR3 length: 16 residues. Germline lookup yields CDR1 DFQATT and CDR2 SNEGSKA (reference sequence). Deletions cut 0 bases from V and 3 bases from J, with 15 bases between. The CDR3: CSARDRARQHYNEQFF. The sequenced part of the CDR3 DNA is TGCAGTGCTAGAGATCGCGCTAGGCAACACTACAATGAG.

With respect to this clone: The read ends 3 residues early relative to the CDR3; the germline J gene fills the gap. The rearrangement joins TRBV5-1 to TRBJ1-4; 7 bases match TRBD1. The CDR3 consists of 16 residues. Unmatched junction bases numbered 5, after V lost 3 bases and J lost 0 bases. CDR1 and CDR2 (germline): SGHRS, YFSETQ. The CDR3 is CASSWGQPTTNEKLFF. The CDR3 DNA, read in part, is TGCGCCAGCAGCTGGGGACAGCCTACAACTAATGAAAAA.

The CDR3 bases that were read are TGTGCCAGTACCCCTCTCGGGGGGCCATCCTACAATGAG. Its protein product is CASTPLGGPSYNE. The CDR3 reads in full as CASTPLGGPSYNEQFF. The V and J genes are TRBV19 and TRBJ2-1, with D perhaps TRBD2 (7 bases). The CDR3 end is not reached by the read, which stops 3 residues before it; the germline J gene fills it in. Looked up from germline, CDR1 is LNHDA and CDR2 is SQIVND (reference sequence). The CDR3 contains 16 residues. V gave up 7 bases and J gave up 1 base, with 17 bases separating them.

Notes on this clone: The DNA ends 3 residues before the CDR3 does, and the rest of the CDR3 is filled in from the germline J gene. This chain joins TRBV14 and TRBJ1-1; no clear D. CDR1 and CDR2 from the germline V gene are SGHDN and FVKESK. The V end was cut by 2 bases, the J end by 4 bases, with 8 bases between. The CDR3 spans 13 residues. Incomplete CDR3 DNA: TGTGCCAGCAGCCAAAGCCCACGCACTGAA. This sequence encodes CASSQSPRTE. The entire CDR3 reads CASSQSPRTEAFF.

Of note for this clone: The CDR3 end is not reached by the read, which stops 3 residues before it; the germline J gene fills it in. This chain joins TRBV20-1 and TRBJ2-3; 7 bases map to TRBD1. J was trimmed by 5 bases and V by 6 bases; bases with no gene match: 8. This CDR3 region has 13 residues. In germline, CDR1 is DFQATT, CDR2 SNEGSKA (reference sequence). CDR3 bases read: TGCAGTGCGGATACAGGGGTGGAAGATACG. Translated, it gives CSADTGVEDT. The whole CDR3 protein reads CSADTGVEDTQYF.

On this clone: The CDR3 extends 3 residues past the end of the read, so its final part is completed from the germline J gene. The chain carries TRBV6-4 and TRBJ1-6, with D unresolved. There are 13 residues in the CDR3. CDR1 is MRHNA and CDR2 is SNTAGT in the germline V gene. The V gene lost 5 bases and the J gene lost 8 bases, with 10 bases spanning the gap. CDR3 DNA, as far as it was read: TGTGCCAGCAGTACCCGATCGGATTCACCC. It translates to CASSTRSDSP. The entire CDR3 is CASSTRSDSPLHF.

On this clone itself: The read finishes 3 residues shy of the CDR3 end, and the germline J gene is used to complete it. V and J are TRBV2 and TRBJ1-4, with TRBD1 matching 8 bases. V lost 4 bases and J lost 3; bases outside the gene matches: 4. The CDR3 covers 15 residues. CDR1 is SNHLY and CDR2 is FYNNEI in the germline V gene. The CDR3 is CASSAGGSANEKLFF. The sequenced CDR3 bases are TGTGCCAGCAGTGCAGGGGGCTCAGCTAATGAAAAA.

Notes on this clone: The read halts 3 residues ahead of the CDR3 end, with the missing end drawn from the germline J gene. V usage is TRBV5-1 and J usage is TRBJ2-6; TRBD1 matches 10 bases. The CDR3 sequence is 17 residues long. The junction had 9 bases not matched to a gene; V was cut back by 5 bases and J by 4 bases. Looked up from germline, CDR1 is SGHRS and CDR2 is YFSETQ. The sequenced CDR3 bases are TGCGCCAGCAGACTGGGACAGGGGATCTCCGGGGCCAACGTC. Amino acids: CASRLGQGISGANV. The whole CDR3 sequence is CASRLGQGISGANVLTF.

As to this clone: The read ends 3 residues shy of where the CDR3 ends; the end is completed using the germline J gene. The V call is TRBV7-6, the J call TRBJ1-1, with D perhaps matching TRBD1 (5 bases). V was pared by 1 base and J by 1 base, with 7 bases between. The germline CDR1 and CDR2 sequences are SGHVS and FNYEAQ. CDR3 length: 14 amino acids. CDR3 DNA (partial): TGTGCCAGCAGCTTAGGGGGGGGGAACACTGAA. It yields the protein CASSLGGGNTE. The entire CDR3 protein reads CASSLGGGNTEAFF.

In the case of this clone: The read ends 3 residues early relative to the CDR3; the germline J gene fills the gap. The V gene is TRBV13, the J gene TRBJ2-5; 13 bases match TRBD2. The CDR3 has 17 residues. The V gene's germline CDR1 is PRHDT and CDR2 FYEKMQ (reference sequence). The junction had 7 bases not matched to a gene; V was cut back by 5 bases and J by 1 base. CDR3 amino acids: CASSVGTSGVSQETQYF. CDR3 bases read: TGTGCCAGCAGCGTCGGGACTAGCGGGGTGAGCCAAGAGACC.

CDR3 protein: CASSLDWGRRETQYF. CDR3 bases read: TGCGCCAGCAGCTTGGATTGGGGGCGCCGGGAGACC. This chain connects TRBV5-1 to TRBJ2-5; maybe TRBD1 (6 bases). Read data end 3 residues before the CDR3 end; the end is taken from the germline J gene. There are 15 residues in the CDR3. V was pared by 0 bases and J by 5 bases, with 14 bases between. Germline V gene lookup returns CDR1 SGHRS and CDR2 YFSETQ.

About this clone itself: Mismatch with germline at one junction end may stem from a read error. The read gets to within 3 residues of the CDR3 end, and the germline J gene fills in the rest. V gene TRBV7-7 combines with J gene TRBJ2-1; 7 bases map to TRBD2. The germline CDR1 and CDR2 sequences are SSHAT and FNYEAQ (reference sequence). The CDR3 runs 15 residues. CDR3 amino acids: CASSPWGGSYNEQFF. The covered CDR3 bases are TGTGCTAGCAGCCCTTGGGGGGGTTCCTACAATGAG. Together with reference TRBV7-7 and TRBJ2-1, the CDR3 gives the full variable domain: GAGVSQSPRYKVTKRGQDVTLRCDPISSHATLYWYQQALGQGPEFLTYFNYEAQPDKSGLPSDRFSAERPEGSISTLTIQRTEQRDSAMYRCASSPWGGSYNEQFFGPGTRLTVL.

About this clone itself: With the read ending 3 residues before the CDR3 end, the germline J gene is used to fill in that end. This sequence joins TRBV6-4 and TRBJ2-2; TRBD1 matches at 9 bases. There are 16 residues in the CDR3. Germline CDR1 and CDR2: MRHNA and SNTAGT. Trimming at V came to 8 bases and at J to 3 bases, leaving 10 bases not matched to a gene. The CDR3 bases that were read are TGTGCCAGCGGACCGGGGACAGGGTACGACACCGGGGAG. Translation gives CASGPGTGYDTGE. In full, the CDR3 is CASGPGTGYDTGELFF.

Points on this clone: The read ends 3 residues before the CDR3 terminus; that terminus is restored from the germline J gene. The chain couples TRBV5-4 to TRBJ1-2; TRBD1 might be the D (5 bases). CDR1 SGHNT and CDR2 YYREEE come from the germline V gene (reference sequence). Between the trimmed V and J ends, which lost 3 bases and 1 base, there was a span of 10 bases. CDR3 length: 14 amino acids. This CDR3 is CASSSKTDNYGYTF. The CDR3 bases that were read are TGTGCCAGCAGCTCGAAGACAGATAACTATGGC.

Concerning this clone: The CDR3 goes on 3 residues after the read ends, and that part is filled in from the germline J gene. The rearrangement uses TRBV12-3 or TRBV12-4 and TRBJ1-3; TRBD1 aligns across 8 bases. The trim removed 5 bases at V and 0 bases at J, leaving 3 bases unmatched. The CDR3 loop spans 15 amino acids. CDR3 DNA (partial): TGTGCCAGCAGTCCGGGACAGGTCTCTGGAAACACC. Protein sequence: CASSPGQVSGNT. The full-length CDR3 reads as CASSPGQVSGNTIYF.

Notes on this clone: A junction end diverges from the germline sequence, so it may reflect a read error. The read gets to within 3 residues of the CDR3 end, and the germline J gene fills in the rest. V is TRBV5-1 and J is TRBJ1-5, with 12 bases fitting TRBD1. Germline CDR1 and CDR2: SGHRS and YFSETQ. The CDR3 spans 17 residues. CDR3 protein: CASSLDPGTGGNQPQHF. The covered CDR3 bases are TGCGCCAGCAGCTTGGACCCCGGGACAGGGGGCAACCAGCCC.

Of note for this clone: The read is 3 residues too short to cover the CDR3 end, so that end is filled in from the germline J gene. The genes are TRBV19 and TRBJ2-3, with 8 nucleotides matching TRBD2. J lost 3 bases, V lost 5 bases, and 7 bases had no gene match. Germline V gene lookup returns CDR1 LNHDA and CDR2 SQIVND (reference sequence). The length of the CDR3 is 15 residues. The CDR3 protein is CASSFTSGTTDTQYF. CDR3 DNA (partial): TGTGCCAGTAGTTTTACTAGCGGAACTACAGATACG.

Of note for this clone: The sequence runs out 3 residues before the end of the CDR3; the remainder is reconstructed from the germline J gene. The chain has TRBV6-2 or TRBV6-3 and TRBJ2-1; 9 nucleotides match TRBD1. Trimming cost V 7 bases and J 9 bases; bases outside gene matches: 10. CDR1 is MNHEY, CDR2 SVGEGT, per germline. This CDR3 is built from 14 residues. CDR3 bases read: TGTGCCAGCACTCCGGGACAGGGTTTCGCTGAG. It is translated as CASTPGQGFAE. The whole CDR3 protein is CASTPGQGFAEQFF.

Notes on this clone: The sequence runs out 3 residues before the end of the CDR3; the remainder is reconstructed from the germline J gene. The chain uses TRBV20-1 and TRBJ2-2; perhaps TRBD1 as D (6 bases). V was cut by 6 bases and J by 7 bases, with 18 bases left in between. This CDR3 is built from 14 residues. The germline CDR1 and CDR2 sequences are DFQATT and SNEGSKA (reference sequence). Incomplete CDR3 DNA: TGCAGTGCCCGTCCTACAGGGTACTTCGGGGAG. Translation: CSARPTGYFGE. Given in full, the CDR3 is CSARPTGYFGELFF.

On this clone: The read ends 3 residues before the CDR3 terminus; that terminus is restored from the germline J gene. The V call is TRBV11-3, the J call TRBJ2-5; 7 bases align to TRBD2. Losses at the gene ends were 6 bases for V and 4 bases for J; bases not matched to a gene: 8. In germline, CDR1 is SGHNT, CDR2 YENEEA. The CDR3 spans 14 residues. Incomplete CDR3 DNA: TGTGCCAGCAGGCGCCGGGGGGTCCCAGAGACC. Protein sequence: CASRRRGVPET. The entire CDR3 protein is CASRRRGVPETQYF.

Comment on this clone: The sequenced fragment ends 3 residues before the CDR3 boundary, so the rest is inferred from the germline J gene. The V and J genes are TRBV7-8 and TRBJ2-3; 10 nucleotides match TRBD1. The J segment lost 6 bases and the V segment lost 5 bases, leaving 5 bases of the junction unmatched. Germline V lookup: CDR1 SGHVS, CDR2 FQNEAQ. This CDR3 region has 14 residues. CDR3 sequence reads: CASSLDRGLDTQYF. The part of the CDR3 DNA that was read is TGTGCCAGCAGCCTAGACAGGGGGCTTGATACG.